The clone carrying this TCR beta chain has more than one count but fewer than ten. Its antigen is not identified. V was pared by 4 bases and J by 9 bases, with 11 bases between. The CDR3 runs 12 residues. CDR1 SGDLS and CDR2 YYNGEE come from the germline V gene. This sample was included in a study of CD8 T cells in Susac syndrome. On the study more broadly: Treatment status at blood draw for the Susac syndrome patients was therapy-naive, corticosteroids, or intravenous immunoglobulin alone. Findings and caveats of the study: In TEMRA cells and active patients, CD8+ clonal expansion in Susac reached its peak.

Fulfillment of recently defined diagnostic criteria for definite or probable disease was shown by the patients with Susac syndrome. RNA amounts of roughly 0.45 to 1 ug underwent reverse transcription with random hexamers. An immunoSEQ multiplex PCR amplified TCR beta CDR3 over 54 Vbeta and 13 Jbeta. MiXCR was run by TCRdb on the immunoSEQ multiplex PCR reads, yielding one entry per CDR3 protein. Of about 190,000 distinct CDR3 sequences detected, over 90% appear once; the ten largest clones hold approximately 0.16%. The sequenced material came from CD8+ T cells from PBMCs. The chain has TRBV9 and TRBJ2-1; D gene uncertain. This receptor was identified in a human donor with Susac syndrome. The chain's CDR3 is CASSPSGLEQFF. The DNA of the CDR3 is TGTGCCAGCAGCCCCTCTGGTCTTGAGCAGTTCTTC.